This T cell receptor (beta chain) was found in a study of response to subunit inactivated influenza vaccine. TCRdb itself ran the RT-PCR reads through MiXCR, one entry per CDR3 protein. The sample contains about 520,000 distinct CDR3 sequences, more than 7% of which appear only once. V was trimmed by 6 bases and J by 5 bases, leaving 22 bases between them. CDR3 size: 16 residues. Per germline, CDR1 SQVTM and CDR2 ANQGSEA. This clonotype was picked up many times. The clonotype was recovered from a man aged 50 to 75 who received an inactivated influenza vaccine. This material consisted of PBMCs from blood, taken about 23 months after vaccination. The genes are TRBV29-1 and TRBJ2-2; D might be TRBD1 (6 bases). DNA for the CDR3: TGCAGCGTCTCGCATCCGGGACATCGTCCAACCGGGGAGCTGTTTTTT. Its protein is CSVSHPGHRPTGELFF.